This TCR beta chain was recovered during a study of blood T cell repertoires in COVID-19. This table comes from immunoSEQ multiplex PCR, and its TCRdb copy is limited to in-frame clones, with some not included. The table has approximately 150,000 clones, approximately 80% seen once. The CDR3 has 17 amino acids. The germline V gene has CDR1 MDHEN and CDR2 SYDVKM. Trimming took 5 bases from V and 11 from J; bases not matched to a gene: 21. Individuals in the exposed group had encountered a COVID-19 case within 2 weeks preceding study entry. The chain carries TRBV28 and TRBJ1-1, with 9 nucleotides matching TRBD1. Input material: PBMCs or T cells enriched from blood (not recorded which). This TCR came from a man between 70 and 80 years old who had been exposed to COVID-19. The CDR3 DNA is TGTGCCAGCAGTCCGCTACAGGGGGCGTTCATCTCTTCTCCGGCTTTCTTT. Translating gives CASSPLQGAFISSPAFF.